This T cell receptor beta chain is from a study of blood T cells in healthy people across ages. Study-level information: Every two T cells gave about one barcoded beta molecule via template switching.

Points on this clonotype: The antigen is not known.

Findings and limits, study-wide: Because donor CMV status was unknown, expanded clonotype changes were possibly confounded. Roughly linear declines in TCR beta diversity per million T cells occurred with age.

A second roughly 7 to 12 cycle PCR used barcoded and J-beta primers. Each cDNA molecule received a tag from a template-switch adaptor that had 12 random nucleotides. Using its own MiXCR run on the 5' RACE reads, TCRdb lists one record per CDR3 protein. The sample lists 1.5 million or so distinct CDR3 sequences, about 43% occurring once. Germline loops: CDR1 SEHNR, CDR2 FQNEAQ (reference sequence). The CDR3 length is 11 residues. With 8 bases removed from V and 6 bases from J, the gap between germline ends came to 9 bases. Sequencing was performed on blood. This chain links TRBV7-9 with TRBJ2-3; D is ambiguous. The receptor's source is a woman in her late teens or twenties in good health. CDR3 in amino acids: CASFLSDTQYF. CDR3 in DNA: TGTGCCAGCTTTTTATCCGATACGCAGTATTTT.